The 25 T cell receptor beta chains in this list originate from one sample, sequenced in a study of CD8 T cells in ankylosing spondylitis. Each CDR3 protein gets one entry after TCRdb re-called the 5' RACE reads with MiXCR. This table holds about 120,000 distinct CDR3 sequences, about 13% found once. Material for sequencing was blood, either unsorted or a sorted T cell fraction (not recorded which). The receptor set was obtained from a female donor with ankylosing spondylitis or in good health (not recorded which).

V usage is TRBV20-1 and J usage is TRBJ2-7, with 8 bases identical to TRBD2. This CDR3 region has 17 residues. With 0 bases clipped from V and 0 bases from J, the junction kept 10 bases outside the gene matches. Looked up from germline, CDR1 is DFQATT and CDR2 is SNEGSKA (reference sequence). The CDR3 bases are TGCAGTGCTAGAGATGTGAGTAGCGGGGAGATCTCCTACGAGCAGTACTTC. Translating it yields CSARDVSSGEISYEQYF.

CDR3 sequence reads: CASSLGDTALGELFF. DNA for the CDR3: TGCGCCAGCAGCTTGGGGGACACCGCCCTCGGGGAGCTGTTTTTT. The J gene is TRBJ2-2, the V gene TRBV5-1, with D perhaps matching TRBD1 (6 bases). The V end was cut by 0 bases, the J end by 7 bases, with 13 bases between. Germline values: CDR1 SGHRS, CDR2 YFSETQ. This CDR3 has 15 residues.

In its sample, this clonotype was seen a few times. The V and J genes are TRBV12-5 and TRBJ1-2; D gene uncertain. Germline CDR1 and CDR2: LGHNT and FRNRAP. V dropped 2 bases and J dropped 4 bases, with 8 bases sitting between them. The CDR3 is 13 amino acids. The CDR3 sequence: CASGLWQFYGYTF. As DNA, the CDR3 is TGTGCTAGTGGTTTGTGGCAGTTCTATGGCTACACCTTC. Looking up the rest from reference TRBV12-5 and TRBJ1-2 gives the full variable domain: DARVTQTPRHKVTEMGQEVTMRCQPILGHNTVFWYRQTMMQGLELLAYFRNRAPLDDSGMPKDRFSAEMPDATLATLKIQPSEPRDSAVYFCASGLWQFYGYTFGSGTRLTVV.

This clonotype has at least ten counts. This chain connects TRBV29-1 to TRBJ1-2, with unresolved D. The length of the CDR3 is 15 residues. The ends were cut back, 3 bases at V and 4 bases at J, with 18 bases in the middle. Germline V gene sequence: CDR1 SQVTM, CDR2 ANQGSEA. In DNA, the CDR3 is TGCAGCGTTGAGGGCAGCCGATTTCATAGCTATGGCTACACCTTC. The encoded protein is CSVEGSRFHSYGYTF.

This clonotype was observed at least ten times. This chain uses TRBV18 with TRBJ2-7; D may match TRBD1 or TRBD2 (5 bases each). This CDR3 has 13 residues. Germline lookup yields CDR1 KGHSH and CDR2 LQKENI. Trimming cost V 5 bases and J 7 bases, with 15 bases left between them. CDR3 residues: CASSSSPGSEQYF. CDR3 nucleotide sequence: TGTGCCAGCTCATCATCCCCAGGGAGTGAGCAGTACTTC.

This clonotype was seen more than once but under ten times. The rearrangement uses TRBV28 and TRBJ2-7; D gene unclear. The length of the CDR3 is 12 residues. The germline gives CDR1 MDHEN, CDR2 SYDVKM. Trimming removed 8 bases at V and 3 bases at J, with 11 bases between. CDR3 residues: CASSRNNYEQYF. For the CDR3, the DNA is TGTGCCAGCTCCAGGAACAACTACGAGCAGTACTTC.

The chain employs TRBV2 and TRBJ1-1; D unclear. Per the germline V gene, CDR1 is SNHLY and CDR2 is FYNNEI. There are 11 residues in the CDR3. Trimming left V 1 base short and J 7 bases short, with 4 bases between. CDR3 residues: CASSEVSEAFF. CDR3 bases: TGTGCCAGCAGTGAAGTCAGTGAAGCTTTCTTT.

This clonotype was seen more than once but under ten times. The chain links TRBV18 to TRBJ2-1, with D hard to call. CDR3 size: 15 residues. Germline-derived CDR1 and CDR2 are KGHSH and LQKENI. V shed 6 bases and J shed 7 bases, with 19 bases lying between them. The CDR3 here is CASSRDTPSRNEQFF. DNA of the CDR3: TGTGCCAGCTCTCGCGACACCCCGAGTCGTAATGAGCAGTTCTTC.

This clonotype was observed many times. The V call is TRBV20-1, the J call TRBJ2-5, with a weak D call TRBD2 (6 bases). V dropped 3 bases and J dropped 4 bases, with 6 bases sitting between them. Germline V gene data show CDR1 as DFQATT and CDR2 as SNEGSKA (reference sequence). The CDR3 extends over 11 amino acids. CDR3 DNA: TGCAGTGCTAGGCGGGGAGAGACCCAGTACTTC. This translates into CSARRGETQYF.

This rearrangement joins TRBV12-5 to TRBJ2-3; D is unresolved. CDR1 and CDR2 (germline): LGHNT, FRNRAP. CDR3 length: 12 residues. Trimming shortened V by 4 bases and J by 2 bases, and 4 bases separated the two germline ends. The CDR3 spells CASGSNTDTQYF. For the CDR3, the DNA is TGTGCTAGTGGTTCCAACACAGATACGCAGTATTTT.

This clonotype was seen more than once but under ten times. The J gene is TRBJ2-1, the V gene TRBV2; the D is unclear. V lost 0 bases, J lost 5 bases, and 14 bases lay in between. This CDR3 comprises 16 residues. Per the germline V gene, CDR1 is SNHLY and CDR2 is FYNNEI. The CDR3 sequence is CASSEAVWRANNEQFF. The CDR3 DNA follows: TGTGCCAGCAGTGAAGCTGTTTGGCGCGCGAACAATGAGCAGTTCTTC.

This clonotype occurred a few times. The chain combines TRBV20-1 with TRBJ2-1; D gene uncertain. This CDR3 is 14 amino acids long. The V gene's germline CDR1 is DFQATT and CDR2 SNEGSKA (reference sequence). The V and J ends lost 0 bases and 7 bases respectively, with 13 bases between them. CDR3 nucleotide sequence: TGCAGTGCTAGAGATCGCCAGCTAATAAATGAGCAGTTCTTC. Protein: CSARDRQLINEQFF.

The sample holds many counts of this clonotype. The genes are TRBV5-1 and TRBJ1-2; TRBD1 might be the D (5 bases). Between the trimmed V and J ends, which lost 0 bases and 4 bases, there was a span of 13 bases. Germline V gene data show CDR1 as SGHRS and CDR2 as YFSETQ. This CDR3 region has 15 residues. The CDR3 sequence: CASSLATGTSYGYTF. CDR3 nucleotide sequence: TGCGCCAGCAGCTTGGCCACCGGGACCAGCTATGGCTACACCTTC.

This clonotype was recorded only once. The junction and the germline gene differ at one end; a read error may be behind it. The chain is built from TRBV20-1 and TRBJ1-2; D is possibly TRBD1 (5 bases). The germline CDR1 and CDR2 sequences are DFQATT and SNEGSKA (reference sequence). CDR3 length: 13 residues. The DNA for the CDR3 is TGCAGTGCTAGAGAGTCCAGGGACTACGGCTACACCTTC. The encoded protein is CSARESRDYGYTF.

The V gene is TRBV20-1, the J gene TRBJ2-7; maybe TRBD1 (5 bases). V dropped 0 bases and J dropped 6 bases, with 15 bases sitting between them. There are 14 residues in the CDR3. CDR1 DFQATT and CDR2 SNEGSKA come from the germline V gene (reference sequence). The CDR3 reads CSARDGPVRGEQYF. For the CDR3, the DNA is TGCAGTGCTAGAGACGGTCCCGTAAGGGGCGAGCAGTACTTC.

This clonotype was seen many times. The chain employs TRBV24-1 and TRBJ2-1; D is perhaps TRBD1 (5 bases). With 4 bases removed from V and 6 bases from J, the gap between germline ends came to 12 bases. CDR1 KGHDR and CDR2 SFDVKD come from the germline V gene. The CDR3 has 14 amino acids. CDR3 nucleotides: TGTGCCACCAGTGACTCCAGTGGGGCCAATGAGCAGTTCTTC. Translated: CATSDSSGANEQFF.

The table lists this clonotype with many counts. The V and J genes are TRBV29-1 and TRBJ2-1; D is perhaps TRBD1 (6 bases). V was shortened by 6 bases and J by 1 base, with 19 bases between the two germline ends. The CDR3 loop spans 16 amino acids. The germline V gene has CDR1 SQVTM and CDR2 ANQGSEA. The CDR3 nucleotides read TGCAGCGTGGACGGGGTTGGGGGCCGGTCCTACAATGAGCAGTTCTTC. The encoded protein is CSVDGVGGRSYNEQFF.

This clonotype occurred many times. The CDR3 sequence is CAISVNGKQPGELFF. The CDR3 nucleotides read TGTGCCATCAGCGTTAACGGGAAGCAGCCTGGGGAGCTGTTTTTT. V and J are TRBV10-3 and TRBJ2-2, with D possibly being TRBD2 (5 bases). The CDR3 extends over 15 amino acids. The V end was cut by 6 bases, the J end by 8 bases, with 19 bases between. CDR1 is ENHRY and CDR2 is SYGVKD in the germline V gene.

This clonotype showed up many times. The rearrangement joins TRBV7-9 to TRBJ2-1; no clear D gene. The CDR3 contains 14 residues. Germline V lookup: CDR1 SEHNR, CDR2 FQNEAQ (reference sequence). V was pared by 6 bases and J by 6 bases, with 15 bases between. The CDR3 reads CASSRPMFGNEQFF. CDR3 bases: TGTGCCAGCAGTCGGCCTATGTTCGGCAATGAGCAGTTCTTC.

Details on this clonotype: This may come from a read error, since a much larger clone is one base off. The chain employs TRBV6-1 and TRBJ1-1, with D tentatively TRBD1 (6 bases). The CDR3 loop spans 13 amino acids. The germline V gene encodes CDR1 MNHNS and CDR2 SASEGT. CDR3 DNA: TGTCCCAGTACCGGACAGACCAACACTGAAGCTTTCTTT. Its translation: CPSTGQTNTEAFF.

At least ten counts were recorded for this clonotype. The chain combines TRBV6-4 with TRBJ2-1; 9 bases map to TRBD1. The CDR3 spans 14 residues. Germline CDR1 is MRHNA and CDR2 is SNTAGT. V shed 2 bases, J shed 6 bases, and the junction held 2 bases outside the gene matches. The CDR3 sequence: CASSDPTGGNEQFF. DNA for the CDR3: TGTGCCAGCAGTGACCCGACAGGGGGCAATGAGCAGTTCTTC.

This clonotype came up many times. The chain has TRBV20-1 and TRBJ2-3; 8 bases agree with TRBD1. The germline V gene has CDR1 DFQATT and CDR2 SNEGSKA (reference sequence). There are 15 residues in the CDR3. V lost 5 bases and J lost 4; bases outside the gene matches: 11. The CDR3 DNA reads TGCAGTGCTCCTCCAGGGGGCCGCGGGGCAGATACGCAGTATTTT. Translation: CSAPPGGRGADTQYF.

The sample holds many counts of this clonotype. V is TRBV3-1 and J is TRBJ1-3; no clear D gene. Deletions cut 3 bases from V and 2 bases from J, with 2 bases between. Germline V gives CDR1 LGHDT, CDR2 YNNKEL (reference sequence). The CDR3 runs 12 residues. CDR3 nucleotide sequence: TGTGCCAGCAGCCAGGCTGGAAACACCATATATTTT. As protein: CASSQAGNTIYF.

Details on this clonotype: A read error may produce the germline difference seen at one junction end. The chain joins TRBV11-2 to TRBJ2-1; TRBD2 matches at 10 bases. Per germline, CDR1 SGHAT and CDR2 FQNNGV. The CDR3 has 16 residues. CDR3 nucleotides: TGTGCCGGCAGCTCGCCTCTAGCGGGGGTCCACAATGAGCAGTTCTTC. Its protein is CAGSSPLAGVHNEQFF.

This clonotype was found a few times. CDR3 in amino acids: CASSQDRDRGRNSPLHF. The CDR3 coding sequence is TGTGCCAGCAGCCAAGATCGAGACAGGGGTAGGAATTCACCCCTCCACTTT. The chain employs TRBV3-1 and TRBJ1-6, with 8 nucleotides matching TRBD1. Germline loops: CDR1 LGHDT, CDR2 YNNKEL (reference sequence). This CDR3 contains 17 residues. The junction had 8 bases not matched to a gene; V was cut back by 0 bases and J by 7 bases.